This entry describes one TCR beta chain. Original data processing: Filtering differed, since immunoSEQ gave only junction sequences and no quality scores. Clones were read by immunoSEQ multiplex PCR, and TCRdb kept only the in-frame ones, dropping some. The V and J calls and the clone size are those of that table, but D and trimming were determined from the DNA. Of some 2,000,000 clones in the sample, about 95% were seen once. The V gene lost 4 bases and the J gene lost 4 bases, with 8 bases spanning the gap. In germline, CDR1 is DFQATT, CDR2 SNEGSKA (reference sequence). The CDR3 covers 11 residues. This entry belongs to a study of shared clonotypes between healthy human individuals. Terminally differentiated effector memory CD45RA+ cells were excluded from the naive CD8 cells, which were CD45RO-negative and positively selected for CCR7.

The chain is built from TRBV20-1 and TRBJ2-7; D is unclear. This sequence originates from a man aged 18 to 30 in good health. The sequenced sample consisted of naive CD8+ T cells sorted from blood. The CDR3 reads CSATIDYEQYF. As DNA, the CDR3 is TGCAGTGCTACGATTGATTACGAGCAGTACTTC.